This T cell receptor (beta chain) derives from a study of blood T cell repertoires in COVID-19. Participants were aged about 18 to 90 years, lived in around 25 US areas, and enrolled virtually. This CDR3 spans 13 amino acids. Unmatched junction bases numbered 2, after V lost 5 bases and J lost 3 bases. Germline V gene data show CDR1 as SGHAT and CDR2 as FQNNGV. Only in-frame clones appear in the TCRdb table, and some are missing; sequencing was by immunoSEQ multiplex PCR. Among approximately 450,000 clones listed, roughly 87% were seen once. In this sample, this clone turned up a few times. V is TRBV11-2 and J is TRBJ1-2, with 8 bases fitting TRBD1. The sequenced material came from PBMCs or T cells enriched from blood (not recorded which). This TCR came from a young woman with acute COVID-19. CDR3 residues: CASSLTGDYGYTF. The CDR3 DNA sequence: TGTGCCAGCAGCCTGACAGGGGACTATGGCTACACCTTC.